This entry lists 25 T cell receptor beta chains sequenced from one sample in a study of blood T cell repertoires in COVID-19. Clones were read by immunoSEQ multiplex PCR, and TCRdb kept only the in-frame ones, dropping some. Of approximately 480,000 clones in the sample, about nine tenths were seen once. Specimen: PBMCs or T cells enriched from blood (not recorded which). Source of these receptors: a woman in her late teens or twenties who had recovered from COVID-19.

The chain joins TRBV6-6 to TRBJ1-3; possible D gene TRBD1, 6 bases. V was clipped by 2 bases and J by 4 bases, with 12 bases between them. CDR1 and CDR2 (germline): MNHNY, SVGAGI (reference sequence). This CDR3 region has 15 residues. The DNA of the CDR3 is TGTGCCAGCAGTTACGGCTCCCAGGGGGGAAACACCATATATTTT. Residues: CASSYGSQGGNTIYF.

V is TRBV7-2 and J is TRBJ2-1; a possible D gene is TRBD2 (5 bases). This CDR3 is 15 amino acids long. With 5 bases removed from V and 2 bases from J, the gap between germline ends came to 13 bases. The germline V gene encodes CDR1 SGHTA and CDR2 FQGNSA. CDR3 protein: CASSGDVRAYNEQFF. The CDR3 DNA is TGTGCCAGCAGCGGAGATGTGAGGGCCTACAATGAGCAGTTCTTC.

The rearrangement joins TRBV6-1 to TRBJ2-2; possibly TRBD1 for D (5 bases). The CDR3 has 15 amino acids. Germline CDR1 MNHNS, CDR2 SASEGT. V was shortened by 2 bases and J by 4 bases, with 11 bases between the two germline ends. DNA for the CDR3: TGTGCCAGCAGTGAACCTGGACAAATCACCGGGGAGCTGTTTTTT. This gives the protein CASSEPGQITGELFF.

The genes are TRBV7-9 and TRBJ2-3, with D possibly matching TRBD1 (7 bases). The CDR3 is made up of 12 amino acids. The V end was cut by 5 bases, the J end by 6 bases, with 9 bases between. Germline V gene data show CDR1 as SEHNR and CDR2 as FQNEAQ (reference sequence). The CDR3 nucleotides read TGTGCCAGCAGCGCAGGGGGGGATACGCAGTATTTT. It specifies CASSAGGDTQYF.

The gene calls are TRBV28 and TRBJ1-5; TRBD1 might be the D (6 bases). CDR1 and CDR2 from the germline V gene are MDHEN and SYDVKM. V was cut by 5 bases and J by 2 bases, with 10 bases left in between. This CDR3 contains 14 residues. The CDR3 DNA reads TGTGCCAGCAGTCTCAGGGGCGGCAATCAGCCCCAGCATTTT. This codes for CASSLRGGNQPQHF.

The V and J genes are TRBV27 and TRBJ2-1, with 11 positions matching TRBD1. The CDR3 extends over 15 amino acids. Germline V gene data show CDR1 as MNHEY and CDR2 as SMNVEV (reference sequence). V dropped 4 bases and J dropped 7; count of bases not matched to a gene: 6. Written as DNA, the CDR3 is TGTGCCAGCAGTTCAGGGACAGGGGGTCGGAATGAGCAGTTCTTC. Residues: CASSSGTGGRNEQFF.

The chain joins TRBV19 to TRBJ1-2; D perhaps matches TRBD1 (6 bases). Trimming stripped 5 bases from V and 6 bases from J, with 13 bases between. The CDR3 runs 13 residues. Germline CDR1 reads LNHDA; CDR2 reads SQIVND (reference sequence). CDR3 DNA sequence: TGTGCCAGTAGTTATGGGGCAGGGGATGGCTACACCTTC. The encoded protein is CASSYGAGDGYTF.

This clone was recorded once. The chain has TRBV7-8 and TRBJ2-7; 9 bases are a match to TRBD1. The CDR3 length is 16 residues. V shed 5 bases, J shed 6 bases, and the junction held 14 bases outside the gene matches. CDR1 and CDR2 (germline): SGHVS, FQNEAQ. The CDR3 sequence: CASSPRPAGQGSEQYF. DNA for the CDR3: TGTGCCAGCAGCCCCCGCCCGGCGGGACAGGGTTCCGAGCAGTACTTC. The full variable domain, its missing parts supplied by reference TRBV7-8 and TRBJ2-7, is GAGVSQSPRYKVAKRGQDVALRCDPISGHVSLFWYQQALGQGPEFLTYFQNEAQLDKSGLPSDRFFAERPEGSVSTLKIQRTQQEDSAVYLCASSPRPAGQGSEQYFGPGTRLTVT.

The chain combines TRBV5-1 with TRBJ2-1, with D possibly TRBD1 on 6 matching bases. V lost 8 bases and J 6 bases, leaving 18 bases between the germline ends. This CDR3 contains 14 residues. CDR1 and CDR2 from the germline V gene are SGHRS and YFSETQ. CDR3 sequence (DNA): TGCGCCAGTACACCGGGATTGGGGGCCAATGAGCAGTTCTTC. Encoded protein: CASTPGLGANEQFF.

The chain combines TRBV3-1 (or the pseudogene TRBV3-2) with TRBJ2-3; 13 bases are a match to TRBD2. The CDR3 consists of 21 residues. CDR1 LGHDT and CDR2 YNNKEL come from the germline V gene (reference sequence). Unmatched junction bases numbered 17, after V lost 0 bases and J lost 5 bases. Here the CDR3 DNA reads TGTGCCAGCAGCCAAGAAATTCCGGGACTAGCGGGGACATCCTGGGGAGATACGCAGTATTTT. This codes for CASSQEIPGLAGTSWGDTQYF.

This chain joins TRBV5-6 and TRBJ1-5; no firm D call. The CDR3 has 16 residues. In germline, CDR1 is SGHDT, CDR2 YYEEEE. V gave up 4 bases and J gave up 0 bases, with 14 bases separating them. CDR3 coding DNA: TGTGCCAGCAGCCGAGCGGTTACTTATAGCAATCAGCCCCAGCATTTT. It translates to CASSRAVTYSNQPQHF.

The chain employs TRBV3-1 (or the pseudogene TRBV3-2) and TRBJ2-7; D perhaps matches TRBD1 (5 bases). The length of the CDR3 is 16 residues. Trimming cost V 1 base and J 1 base, with 14 bases left between them. Per germline, CDR1 LGHDT and CDR2 YNNKEL (reference sequence). CDR3 residues: CASSQGGREGSYEQYF. The DNA of the CDR3 is TGTGCCAGCAGCCAAGGGGGCAGGGAAGGGTCCTACGAGCAGTACTTC.

The chain uses TRBV12-3 or TRBV12-4 and TRBJ1-4, with TRBD1 matching over 11 bases. This CDR3 is built from 13 residues. V shed 7 bases, J shed 7 bases, and the junction held 2 bases outside the gene matches. DNA of the CDR3: TGTGCCAGCACAGGGACAGGGGGTGAAAAACTGTTTTTT. The encoded protein is CASTGTGGEKLFF.

The J gene is TRBJ2-3, the V gene TRBV5-1; 12 bases fit TRBD2. Trimming cost V 3 bases and J 2 bases; bases outside gene matches: 7. This CDR3 spans 17 amino acids. Germline V gives CDR1 SGHRS, CDR2 YFSETQ. The CDR3 region is CASSSGLAGTITDTQYF. The CDR3, as DNA: TGCGCCAGCAGCTCCGGACTAGCGGGGACAATCACAGATACGCAGTATTTT.

This clone has only one observation. The V and J genes are TRBV5-1 and TRBJ1-1, with a possible D match to TRBD1 (6 bases). V lost 0 bases and J lost 8, with 8 bases in between. Per the germline V gene, CDR1 is SGHRS and CDR2 is YFSETQ. The CDR3 has 12 residues. CDR3 sequence reads: CASSLDRDEAFF. CDR3 nucleotide sequence: TGCGCCAGCAGCTTGGACAGGGACGAAGCTTTCTTT.

The chain is built from TRBV2 and TRBJ1-2, with 9 bases that match TRBD1. CDR1 SNHLY and CDR2 FYNNEI come from the germline V gene. The CDR3 contains 15 residues. J gave up 3 bases and V 1 base, and 3 bases lay outside the gene matches. CDR3 DNA: TGTGCCAGCAGTGAAGGACAGGGGGACCACTATGGCTACACCTTC. Its protein is CASSEGQGDHYGYTF.

The V call is TRBV18, the J call TRBJ2-2, with 9 bases that match TRBD2. J was trimmed by 1 base and V by 3 bases; bases with no gene match: 3. The CDR3 runs to 16 residues. Germline V gives CDR1 KGHSH, CDR2 LQKENI. The CDR3 loop reads CASSPTTSGNTGELFF. The CDR3 coding sequence is TGTGCCAGCTCACCGACGACTAGCGGGAACACCGGGGAGCTGTTTTTT.

The rearrangement joins TRBV28 to TRBJ2-3; no clear D. Germline CDR1 reads MDHEN; CDR2 reads SYDVKM. The CDR3 contains 13 residues. Deletions cut 3 bases from V and 6 bases from J, with 10 bases between. The CDR3: CASSFVSLDTQYF. CDR3 bases: TGTGCCAGCAGTTTTGTTAGTTTGGATACGCAGTATTTT.

The V gene is TRBV4-2, the J gene TRBJ1-1; a possible D gene is TRBD1 (5 bases). V dropped 3 bases and J dropped 3 bases, with 11 bases sitting between them. From germline, CDR1 is LGHNA and CDR2 YNFKEQ. CDR3 length: 14 amino acids. DNA of the CDR3: TGTGCCAGCAGCCACCAGGGTGGGGACACTGAAGCTTTCTTT. Protein product: CASSHQGGDTEAFF.

V and J are TRBV18 and TRBJ1-1; 11 nucleotides agree with TRBD1. V lost 5 bases and J lost 4; bases outside the gene matches: 6. The CDR3 has 15 amino acids. From germline, CDR1 is KGHSH and CDR2 LQKENI. The CDR3: CASSASGQGGTEAFF. For the CDR3, the DNA is TGTGCCAGCTCAGCCTCGGGACAGGGGGGCACTGAAGCTTTCTTT.

This chain joins TRBV5-4 and TRBJ2-7; possibly TRBD1 for D (6 bases). This CDR3 comprises 15 residues. From germline, CDR1 is SGHNT and CDR2 YYREEE (reference sequence). Trimming stripped 3 bases from V and 3 bases from J, with 16 bases between. The CDR3 is CASSSQQGFFYEQYF. The CDR3 nucleotides are TGTGCCAGCAGCTCGCAACAGGGTTTTTTCTACGAGCAGTACTTC.

The chain uses TRBV5-1 and TRBJ1-6, with TRBD1 matching over 8 bases. The V gene's germline CDR1 is SGHRS and CDR2 YFSETQ. The CDR3 is made up of 16 amino acids. V trimming: 3 bases; J trimming: 6 bases; junction bases outside the gene matches: 8. The DNA for the CDR3 is TGCGCCAGCAGCTCCGGACAGGGAAGGGGTAATTCACCCCTCCACTTT. It yields the protein CASSSGQGRGNSPLHF.

The J gene is TRBJ1-2, the V gene TRBV7-6; D remains unclear. The CDR3 runs 13 residues. V dropped 5 bases and J dropped 6 bases, with 13 bases sitting between them. CDR1 and CDR2 (germline): SGHVS, FNYEAQ. Here the CDR3 DNA reads TGTGCCAGCAGCCCACCGACCGAGGATGGCTACACCTTC. This codes for CASSPPTEDGYTF. The full variable domain, in which reference TRBV7-6 and TRBJ1-2 provide the parts outside the CDR3, is GAGVSQSPRYKVTKRGQDVALRCDPISGHVSLYWYRQALGQGPEFLTYFNYEAQQDKSGLPNDRFSAERPEGSISTLTIQRTEQRDSAMYRCASSPPTEDGYTFGSGTRLTVV.

This clone appeared once. The rearrangement links TRBV4-1 to TRBJ1-1; no definite D call. The length of the CDR3 is 15 residues. V lost 4 bases to trimming and J lost 0 bases, with 12 bases between them. CDR1 MGHRA and CDR2 YSYEKL come from the germline V gene. The CDR3 DNA reads TGCGCCAGCAGCCTGCGGTCGGCCATGAACACTGAAGCTTTCTTT. This sequence encodes CASSLRSAMNTEAFF.

This clone occurred once. The gene calls are TRBV18 and TRBJ1-3; weak D call: TRBD1 (6 bases). There are 15 residues in the CDR3. Between the trimmed V and J ends, which lost 3 bases and 2 bases, there was a span of 11 bases. Germline values: CDR1 KGHSH, CDR2 LQKENI. The CDR3 loop is CASSPQGLAGNTIYF. In DNA form, the CDR3 reads TGTGCCAGCTCACCCCAGGGGTTGGCTGGAAACACCATATATTTT.